The present entry profiles one T cell receptor (beta chain) with its context. What it binds is not known. Germline-derived CDR1 and CDR2 are MNHNY and SVGAGI (reference sequence). V was cut by 6 bases and J by 2 bases, with 14 bases left in between. This CDR3 has 15 residues. This entry belongs to a study of post-analysis software for immune sequencing data. Study-wide points: Patients showed TRBV5-6, TRBV5-1 and TRBV20-1 among roughly five TRBV segments more frequent than in controls. Multiple sclerosis patients had significantly lower normalized Chao1 diversity than controls.

Presence of unique molecular identifiers characterized the TCR beta cDNA libraries. Each batch of about 0.95 to 10 million T cells produced approximately 470,000 cDNA molecules. TCRdb reprocessed the PCR reads with MiXCR, giving one entry per CDR3 protein. The table records about 260,000 distinct CDR3 sequences, approximately 34% of them present only once. The clonotype comes from a girl aged 5-17 years with multiple sclerosis. V gene TRBV6-6 combines with J gene TRBJ1-5; D call uncertain. Sequenced material: blood. The CDR3 region is CASREVSVGNQPQHF. CDR3 in DNA: TGTGCCAGCAGAGAGGTGAGCGTTGGCAATCAGCCCCAGCATTTT.